The 15 T cell receptor beta chains given below trace back to one sample, sequenced in a study of molecular identifiers for immune sequencing clone quantification. In TCRdb, the PCR reads were re-called with MiXCR into one record per CDR3 protein. The sample holds fewer than 350,000 distinct CDR3 sequences, about 22% seen once. The sequencing input was naive CD8+ T cells from blood, with Jurkat cell RNA spiked in. The subset was: FACS-sorted CD8+CD4-CCR7+CD45RA+ naive T cells. These receptors were taken from a human donor in good health. Some libraries in this study had Jurkat cell RNA spiked in.

A word on this clonotype: A read error may explain this, as a much larger clone is one base away. The chain joins TRBV14 to TRBJ2-7, with D tentatively TRBD1 or TRBD2 (6 bases each). Germline V gene lookup returns CDR1 SGHDN and CDR2 FVKESK. The CDR3 is 15 residues long. The CDR3 DNA reads TGTGCCAGCAGCCAAGAGGTTGTTGGGGGGCACGAGCAGTGCTTC. It encodes CASSQEVVGGHEQCF.

This clonotype was counted a few times. The genes are TRBV20-1 and TRBJ2-7; a possible D gene is TRBD1 (5 bases). The CDR3 totals 13 residues. Germline CDR1 DFQATT, CDR2 SNEGSKA (reference sequence). V was shortened by 0 bases and J by 2 bases, with 8 bases between the two germline ends. CDR3 region: CSAREGPAYEQYF. DNA for the CDR3: TGCAGTGCTAGAGAGGGGCCCGCCTACGAGCAGTACTTC.

A word on this clonotype: Because the CDR3 is missing its conserved closing phenylalanine or tryptophan, this is likely a read error. The rearrangement uses TRBV29-1 and TRBJ2-1, with D tentatively TRBD1 or TRBD2 (5 bases each). Trimming cost V 1 base and J 0 bases, with 13 bases left between them. CDR1 SQVTM and CDR2 ANQGSEA come from the germline V gene. This CDR3 has 16 residues. CDR3 in amino acids: CSVEGHPGRSYNEQFS. For the CDR3, the DNA is TGCAGCGTTGAAGGTCATCCGGGGCGCTCCTACAATGAGCAGTTCTCC.

For this clonotype: At one end, the junction sequence differs from germline, possibly due to a read error. The genes are TRBV19 and TRBJ2-7, with TRBD1 matching 9 bases. CDR1 is LNHDA and CDR2 is SQIVND in the germline V gene (reference sequence). This CDR3 has 14 residues. CDR3 region: CASSMGTGTYKQYF. The CDR3 DNA reads as TGTGCCAGTAGTATGGGGACAGGGACCTACAAGCAGTACTTC. Combining the CDR3 with reference TRBV19 and TRBJ2-7 gives the whole variable domain DGGITQSPKYLFRKEGQNVTLSCEQNLNHDAMYWYRQDPGQGLRLIYYSQIVNDFQKGDIAEGYSVSREKKESFPLTVTSAQKNPTAFYLCASSMGTGTYKQYFGPGTRLTVT.

In its sample, this clonotype was seen a few times. The CDR3 sequence: CAWTKILQGPRGTDTQYF. CDR3 sequence (DNA): TGTGCCTGGACCAAAATCCTACAGGGGCCAAGGGGCACAGATACGCAGTATTTT. V and J are TRBV30 and TRBJ2-3; TRBD1 matches at 7 bases. This CDR3 is 18 amino acids long. From germline, CDR1 is GTSNPN and CDR2 SVGIG (reference sequence). V was pared by 4 bases and J by 1 base, with 17 bases of the junction left unmatched.

V usage is TRBV10-1 and J usage is TRBJ2-7, with D maybe TRBD1 (5 bases). The V end lost 4 bases, the J end lost 2 bases, and 9 bases lay between the germline ends. CDR1 and CDR2 (germline): WNHNN, SYGVQD (reference sequence). CDR3 length: 13 residues. The CDR3 here is CASSVGPTYEQYF. The CDR3 region has the DNA TGCGCCAGCAGTGTGGGGCCAACCTACGAGCAGTACTTC.

The J gene is TRBJ2-5, the V gene TRBV11-2, with D tentatively TRBD2 (5 bases). CDR1 SGHAT and CDR2 FQNNGV come from the germline V gene. V was pared by 1 base and J by 2 bases, with 8 bases between. This CDR3 comprises 14 residues. CDR3 nucleotides: TGTGCCAGCAGCTTAGTTCCGGGACAAGAGACCCAGTACTTC. This sequence encodes CASSLVPGQETQYF.

A remark on this clonotype: At one boundary the junction diverges from the germline segment, which might be a read error. V gene TRBV5-4 combines with J gene TRBJ1-5; D remains unclear. The CDR3 is 16 amino acids. CDR1 is SGHNT and CDR2 is YYREEE in the germline V gene (reference sequence). The CDR3 spells CASSFYGQPLNQLQHF. In DNA, the CDR3 is TGTGCCAGCAGCTTCTATGGGCAGCCACTCAATCAGCTCCAGCATTTT.

This clonotype turned up a few times. The genes are TRBV11-2 and TRBJ2-7; 7 bases map to TRBD1. Losses at the gene ends were 5 bases for V and 3 bases for J; bases not matched to a gene: 7. CDR3 length: 14 residues. Germline-derived CDR1 and CDR2 are SGHAT and FQNNGV. In nucleotides, the CDR3 is TGTGCCAGCAGCACCATCTCAGGGGGCTACGAGCAGTACTTC. It translates to CASSTISGGYEQYF.

This clonotype was detected ten times or more. This chain links TRBV4-3 with TRBJ2-1; TRBD1 agrees at 9 bases. V lost 0 bases, J lost 8 bases, and 8 bases stayed unmatched. CDR3 length: 16 amino acids. CDR1 and CDR2 (germline): LGHNA, YSLEER. The chain's CDR3 is CASSQEQGAQGDEQFF. CDR3 nucleotides: TGCGCCAGCAGCCAAGAACAGGGGGCGCAAGGGGATGAGCAGTTCTTC.

Comment on this clonotype: The CDR3 does not end in the conserved phenylalanine or tryptophan, so this is likely a read error. The rearrangement joins TRBV19 to TRBJ2-7, with 10 bases lining up with TRBD1. The CDR3 extends over 15 amino acids. The V and J ends lost 5 bases and 0 bases, in that order; junction bases with no gene match: 4. CDR1 LNHDA and CDR2 SQIVND come from the germline V gene (reference sequence). The CDR3 protein is CASSPGTGASYEQYY. The CDR3, as DNA: TGTGCCAGTAGTCCCGGGACAGGGGCCTCCTACGAGCAGTACTAC.

In regard to this clonotype: Possible read error: a much larger clone is one base away. The chain carries TRBV28 and TRBJ1-4, with 9 bases fitting TRBD1. Germline values: CDR1 MDHEN, CDR2 SYDVKM. This CDR3 region has 15 residues. The CDR3 nucleotides are TGTGTCAGCAGTTTATGGGGGACAGGGTGGAACGGACTGTTTTTT. This codes for CVSSLWGTGWNGLFF.

This clonotype was seen a few times. The chain couples TRBV5-4 to TRBJ2-7; maybe TRBD1 (5 bases). This CDR3 has 16 residues. V was clipped by 1 base and J by 0 bases, with 14 bases between them. Germline-derived CDR1 and CDR2 are SGHNT and YYREEE (reference sequence). In DNA, the CDR3 is TGTGCCAGCAGCTTGACAGGCCCAGTGAGCTCCTACGAGCAGTACTTC. This encodes CASSLTGPVSSYEQYF.

Ten or more counts support this clonotype. The chain couples TRBV20-1 to TRBJ1-2; D might be TRBD1 (6 bases). The CDR3 has 16 residues. Trimming cost V 0 bases and J 3 bases, with 17 bases left between them. CDR1 is DFQATT, CDR2 SNEGSKA, per germline (reference sequence). The CDR3 protein is CSARDPPSQGDYGYTF. The CDR3, as DNA: TGCAGTGCTAGAGATCCTCCTTCACAGGGAGACTATGGCTACACCTTC.

The CDR3 spells CASNKGQGAYEQYF. The DNA of the CDR3 is TGTGCCAGCAATAAAGGACAGGGGGCCTACGAGCAGTACTTC. The rearrangement links TRBV6-2 or TRBV6-3 to TRBJ2-7; 10 nucleotides line up with TRBD1. Per the germline V gene, CDR1 is MNHEY and CDR2 is SVGEGT. This CDR3 region has 14 residues. The V and J ends lost 7 bases and 2 bases, in that order; junction bases with no gene match: 5.